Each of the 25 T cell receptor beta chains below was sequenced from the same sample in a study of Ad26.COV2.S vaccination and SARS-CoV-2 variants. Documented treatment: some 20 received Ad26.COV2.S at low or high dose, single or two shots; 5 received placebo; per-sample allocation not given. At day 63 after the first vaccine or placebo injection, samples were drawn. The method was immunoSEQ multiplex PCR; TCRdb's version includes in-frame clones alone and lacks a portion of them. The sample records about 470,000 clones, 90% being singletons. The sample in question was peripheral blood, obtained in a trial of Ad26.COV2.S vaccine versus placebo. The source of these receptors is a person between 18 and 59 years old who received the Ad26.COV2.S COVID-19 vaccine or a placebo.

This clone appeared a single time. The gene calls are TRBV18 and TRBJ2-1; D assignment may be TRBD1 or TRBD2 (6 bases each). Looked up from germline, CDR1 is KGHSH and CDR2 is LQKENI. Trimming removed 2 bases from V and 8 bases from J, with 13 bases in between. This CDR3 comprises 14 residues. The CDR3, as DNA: TGTGCCAGCTCACCAACGTCCGGGGGCGATGAGCAGTTCTTC. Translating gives CASSPTSGGDEQFF.

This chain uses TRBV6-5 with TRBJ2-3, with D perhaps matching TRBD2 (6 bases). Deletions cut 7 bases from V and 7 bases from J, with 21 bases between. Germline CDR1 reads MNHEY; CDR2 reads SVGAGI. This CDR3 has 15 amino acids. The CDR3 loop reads CASTPKGLPRYTQYF. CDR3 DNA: TGTGCCAGCACCCCCAAGGGACTTCCCCGATATACGCAGTATTTT.

The CDR3 sequence is CASSGRLADTGELFF. In nucleotides, the CDR3 is TGTGCCAGCAGCGGCCGACTAGCGGATACCGGGGAGCTGTTTTTT. V is TRBV9 and J is TRBJ2-2; the match to TRBD2 covers 9 bases. CDR3 length equals 15 residues. Trimming cost V 3 bases and J 5 bases; bases outside gene matches: 5. The germline V gene encodes CDR1 SGDLS and CDR2 YYNGEE.

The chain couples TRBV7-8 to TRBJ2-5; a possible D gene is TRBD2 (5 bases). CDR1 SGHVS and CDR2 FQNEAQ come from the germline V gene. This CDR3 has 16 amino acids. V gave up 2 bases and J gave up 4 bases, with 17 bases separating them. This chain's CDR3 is CASSLRRTLVGETQYF. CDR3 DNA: TGTGCCAGCAGCTTACGGCGGACTCTGGTGGGAGAGACCCAGTACTTC.

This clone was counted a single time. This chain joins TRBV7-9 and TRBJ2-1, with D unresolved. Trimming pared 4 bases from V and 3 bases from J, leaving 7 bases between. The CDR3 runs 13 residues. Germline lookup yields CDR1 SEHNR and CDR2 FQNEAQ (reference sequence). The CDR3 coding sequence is TGTGCCAGCAGCTCGGAGCGCTACAATGAGCAGTTCTTC. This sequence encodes CASSSERYNEQFF.

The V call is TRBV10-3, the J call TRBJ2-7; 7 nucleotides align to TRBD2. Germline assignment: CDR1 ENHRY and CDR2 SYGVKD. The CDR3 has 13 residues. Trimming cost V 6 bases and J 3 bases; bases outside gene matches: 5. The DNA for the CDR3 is TGTGCCATCAGGGGGACTAAAAACTACGAGCAGTACTTC. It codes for CAIRGTKNYEQYF.

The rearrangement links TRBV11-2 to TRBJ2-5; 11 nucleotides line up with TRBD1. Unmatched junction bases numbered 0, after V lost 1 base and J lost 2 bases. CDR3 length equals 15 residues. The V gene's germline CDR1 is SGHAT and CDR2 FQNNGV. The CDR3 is CASSLGDRGQETQYF. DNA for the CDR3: TGTGCCAGCAGCTTAGGGGACAGGGGGCAAGAGACCCAGTACTTC.

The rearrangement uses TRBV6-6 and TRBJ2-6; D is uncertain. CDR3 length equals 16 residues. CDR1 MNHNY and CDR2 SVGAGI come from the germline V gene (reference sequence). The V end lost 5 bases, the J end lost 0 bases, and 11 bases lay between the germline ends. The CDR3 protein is CASSPGSASGANVLTF. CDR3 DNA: TGTGCCAGCAGTCCCGGGTCCGCCTCTGGGGCCAACGTCCTGACTTTC.

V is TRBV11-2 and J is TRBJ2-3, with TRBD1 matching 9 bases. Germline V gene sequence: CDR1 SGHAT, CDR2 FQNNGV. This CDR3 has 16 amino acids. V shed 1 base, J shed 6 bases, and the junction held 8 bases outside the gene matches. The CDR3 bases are TGTGCCAGCAGCTTAGTTGGCGGGACAGGGACTGATACGCAGTATTTT. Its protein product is CASSLVGGTGTDTQYF.

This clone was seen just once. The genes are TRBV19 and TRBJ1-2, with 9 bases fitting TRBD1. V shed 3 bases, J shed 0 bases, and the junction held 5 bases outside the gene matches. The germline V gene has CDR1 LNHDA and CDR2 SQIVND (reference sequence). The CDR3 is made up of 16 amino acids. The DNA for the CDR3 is TGTGCCAGTAGTATCGGACAGGGGATAGCTAACTATGGCTACACCTTC. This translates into CASSIGQGIANYGYTF.

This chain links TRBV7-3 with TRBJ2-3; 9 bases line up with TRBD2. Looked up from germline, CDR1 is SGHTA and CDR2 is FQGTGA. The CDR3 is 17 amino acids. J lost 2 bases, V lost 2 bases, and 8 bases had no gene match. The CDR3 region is CASSLLPSGTNTDTQYF. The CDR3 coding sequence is TGTGCCAGCAGCTTATTACCTAGCGGGACAAACACAGATACGCAGTATTTT.

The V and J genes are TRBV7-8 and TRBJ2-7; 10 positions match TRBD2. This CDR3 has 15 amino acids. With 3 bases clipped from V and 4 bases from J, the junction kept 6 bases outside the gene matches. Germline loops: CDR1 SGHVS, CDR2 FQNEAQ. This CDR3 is CASSLLAGVEYEQYF. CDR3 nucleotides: TGTGCCAGCAGCTTGCTAGCGGGAGTGGAGTACGAGCAGTACTTC.

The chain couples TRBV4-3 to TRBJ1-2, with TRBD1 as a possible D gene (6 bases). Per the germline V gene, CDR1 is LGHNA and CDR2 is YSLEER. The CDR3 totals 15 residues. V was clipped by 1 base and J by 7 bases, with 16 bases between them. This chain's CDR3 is CASSQGPGGLSGYTF. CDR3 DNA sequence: TGCGCCAGCAGCCAAGGCCCCGGGGGGCTAAGTGGCTACACCTTC.

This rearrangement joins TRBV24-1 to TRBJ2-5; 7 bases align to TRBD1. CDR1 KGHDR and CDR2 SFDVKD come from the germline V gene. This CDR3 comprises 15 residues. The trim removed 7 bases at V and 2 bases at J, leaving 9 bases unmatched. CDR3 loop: CATSGTAPSQETQYF. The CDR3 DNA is TGTGCCACCAGCGGGACAGCCCCTTCACAAGAGACCCAGTACTTC.

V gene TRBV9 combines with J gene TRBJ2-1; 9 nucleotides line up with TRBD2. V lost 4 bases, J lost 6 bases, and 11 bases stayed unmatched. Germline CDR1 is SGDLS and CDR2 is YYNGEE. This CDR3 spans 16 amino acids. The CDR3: CASSPPLGTSSNEQFF. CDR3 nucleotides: TGTGCCAGCAGCCCCCCTCTCGGGACTAGCAGCAATGAGCAGTTCTTC.

The CDR3 nucleotides are TGTGCCAGCAGCTTAGATCCGGGGGGGAGCTCCTATAATTCACCCCTCCACTTT. It specifies CASSLDPGGSSYNSPLHF. V is TRBV7-8 and J is TRBJ1-6, with a tentative D call TRBD1 (5 bases). This CDR3 is 18 amino acids long. Trimming pared 1 base from V and 0 bases from J, leaving 13 bases between. Germline V gene lookup returns CDR1 SGHVS and CDR2 FQNEAQ.

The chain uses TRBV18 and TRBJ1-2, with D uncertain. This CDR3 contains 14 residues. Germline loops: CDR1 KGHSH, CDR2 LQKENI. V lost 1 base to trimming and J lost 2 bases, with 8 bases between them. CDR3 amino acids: CASSPQGPNYGYTF. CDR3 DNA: TGTGCCAGCTCACCACAAGGTCCAAACTATGGCTACACCTTC.

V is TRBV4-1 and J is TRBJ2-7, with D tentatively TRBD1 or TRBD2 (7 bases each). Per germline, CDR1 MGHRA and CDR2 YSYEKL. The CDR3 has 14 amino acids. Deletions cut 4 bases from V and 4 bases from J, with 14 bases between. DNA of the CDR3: TGCGCCAGCAGCCTGGGGGGGACAGCATACGAGCAGTACTTC. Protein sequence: CASSLGGTAYEQYF.

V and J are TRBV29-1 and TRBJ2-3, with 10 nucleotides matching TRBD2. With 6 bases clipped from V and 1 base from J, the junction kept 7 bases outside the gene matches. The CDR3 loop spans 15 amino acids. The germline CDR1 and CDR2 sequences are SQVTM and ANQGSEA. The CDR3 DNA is TGCAGCGTGAAGCTAGCGGGAGTCGGCACAGATACGCAGTATTTT. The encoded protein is CSVKLAGVGTDTQYF.

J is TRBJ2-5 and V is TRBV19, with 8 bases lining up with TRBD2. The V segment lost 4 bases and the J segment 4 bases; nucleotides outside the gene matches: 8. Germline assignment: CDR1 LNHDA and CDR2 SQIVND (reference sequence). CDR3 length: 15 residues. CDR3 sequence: CASSTLAGEGETQYF. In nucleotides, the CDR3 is TGTGCCAGTAGTACCCTAGCGGGCGAGGGAGAGACCCAGTACTTC.

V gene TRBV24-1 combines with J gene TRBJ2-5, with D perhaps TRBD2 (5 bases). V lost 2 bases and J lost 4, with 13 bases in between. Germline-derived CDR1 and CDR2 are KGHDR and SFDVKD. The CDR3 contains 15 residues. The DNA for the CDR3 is TGTGCCACCAGTGATTCCGCGGGTCTTGGAGAGACCCAGTACTTC. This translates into CATSDSAGLGETQYF.

This chain's CDR3 is CAWSDRRMGQPEAFF. The DNA for the CDR3 is TGTGCCTGGAGTGATCGTCGCATGGGACAGCCTGAAGCTTTCTTT. V gene TRBV30 combines with J gene TRBJ1-1, with 7 bases that match TRBD1. Germline values: CDR1 GTSNPN, CDR2 SVGIG (reference sequence). This CDR3 spans 15 amino acids. The V segment lost 1 base and the J segment 6 bases; nucleotides outside the gene matches: 11. Full variable domain (rest looked up from reference TRBV30 and TRBJ1-1): SQTIHQWPATLVQPVGSPLSLECTVEGTSNPNLYWYRQAAGRGLQLLFYSVGIGQISSEVPQNLSASRPQDRQFILSSKKLLLSDSGFYLCAWSDRRMGQPEAFFGQGTRLTVV.

The CDR3 protein is CASSVGGNPTGELFF. As DNA, the CDR3 is TGTGCCAGCAGCGTAGGAGGGAACCCCACCGGGGAGCTGTTTTTT. The chain links TRBV9 to TRBJ2-2, with TRBD2 as a possible D gene (5 bases). Trimming cost V 0 bases and J 4 bases, with 10 bases left between them. This CDR3 spans 15 amino acids. Germline V gene lookup returns CDR1 SGDLS and CDR2 YYNGEE.

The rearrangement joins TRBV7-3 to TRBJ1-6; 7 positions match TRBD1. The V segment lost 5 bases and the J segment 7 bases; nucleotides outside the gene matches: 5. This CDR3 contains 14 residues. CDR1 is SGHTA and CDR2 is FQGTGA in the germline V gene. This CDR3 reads CASSQGTENSPLHF. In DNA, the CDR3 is TGTGCCAGCAGCCAGGGGACAGAGAATTCACCCCTCCACTTT.

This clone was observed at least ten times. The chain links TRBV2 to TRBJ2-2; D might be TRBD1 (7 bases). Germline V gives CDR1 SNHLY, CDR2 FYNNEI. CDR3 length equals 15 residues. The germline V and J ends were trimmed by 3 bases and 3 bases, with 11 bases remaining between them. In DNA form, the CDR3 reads TGTGCCAGCAGTGAGGTCAGGGGGGACACCGGGGAGCTGTTTTTT. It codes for CASSEVRGDTGELFF.